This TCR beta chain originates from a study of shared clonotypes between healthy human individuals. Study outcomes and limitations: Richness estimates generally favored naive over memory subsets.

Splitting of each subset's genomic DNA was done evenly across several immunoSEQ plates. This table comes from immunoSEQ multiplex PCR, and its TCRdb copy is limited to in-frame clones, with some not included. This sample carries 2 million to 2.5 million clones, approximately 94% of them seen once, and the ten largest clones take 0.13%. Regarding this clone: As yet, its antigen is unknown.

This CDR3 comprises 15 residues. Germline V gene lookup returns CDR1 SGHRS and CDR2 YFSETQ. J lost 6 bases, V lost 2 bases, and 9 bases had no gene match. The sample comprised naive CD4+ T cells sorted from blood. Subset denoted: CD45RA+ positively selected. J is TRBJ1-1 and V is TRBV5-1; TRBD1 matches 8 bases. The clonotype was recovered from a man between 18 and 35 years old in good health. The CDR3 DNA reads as TGCGCCAGCAGCTTTGGGGGGACAGGAAGCGCTGAAGCTTTCTTT. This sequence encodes CASSFGGTGSAEAFF.